One sample yielded the 29 T cell receptor beta chains listed below, sequenced in a study of molecular identifiers for immune sequencing clone quantification. In TCRdb, the PCR reads were re-called with MiXCR into one record per CDR3 protein. The repertoire includes roughly 320,000 distinct CDR3 sequences, about a fifth of them detected once, and about 0.79% sits in the top ten. The sequenced sample consisted of naive CD8+ T cells from blood, with Jurkat cell RNA spiked in. The subset is: FACS-sorted CD8+CD4-CCR7+CD45RA+ naive T cells. The receptors derive from a human donor in good health. Some libraries in this study had Jurkat cell RNA spiked in.

As for this clonotype: This clone may be a read error of a much larger clone one base away. The chain is built from TRBV5-4 and TRBJ2-7, with no clear D. CDR1 SGHNT and CDR2 YYREEE come from the germline V gene (reference sequence). V shed 1 base and J shed 6 bases, with 17 bases lying between them. The CDR3 is 15 amino acids. The CDR3 DNA reads as TGTGCCAGCAGCTTGACTACCGACATCTTGATCGAGCAGTACTTC. Its protein product is CASSLTTDILIEQYF.

The V call is TRBV6-5, the J call TRBJ1-1; 8 bases map to TRBD1. CDR1 is MNHEY and CDR2 is SVGAGI in the germline V gene. The CDR3 runs 14 residues. With 5 bases clipped from V and 4 bases from J, the junction kept 6 bases outside the gene matches. CDR3 nucleotides: TGTGCCAGCAGTCGAGACAGGGGACGCACTGAAGCTTTCTTT. It is translated as CASSRDRGRTEAFF.

Regarding this clonotype: The junction shows a germline mismatch at one end, possibly a read error. This rearrangement joins TRBV6-2 or TRBV6-3 to TRBJ1-1; D ambiguous. Germline V lookup: CDR1 MNHEY, CDR2 SVGEGT. The CDR3 has 13 amino acids. Here the CDR3 reads CACSTEVLREAFF. CDR3 DNA: TGTGCCTGCAGTACCGAAGTTCTGAGGGAAGCTTTCTTT.

At least ten counts were recorded for this clonotype. V gene TRBV14 combines with J gene TRBJ2-1, with TRBD2 matching over 11 bases. The CDR3 covers 15 residues. Trimming cost V 2 bases and J 7 bases; bases outside gene matches: 4. The germline CDR1 and CDR2 sequences are SGHDN and FVKESK. CDR3 sequence (DNA): TGTGCCAGCAGCCAACTAGCGGGAGGCTATAATGAGCAGTTCTTC. It specifies CASSQLAGGYNEQFF.

This clonotype was seen at least ten times. This chain uses TRBV6-6 with TRBJ2-5; D may be TRBD1 (6 bases). Looked up from germline, CDR1 is MNHNY and CDR2 is SVGAGI (reference sequence). Trimming took 6 bases from V and 2 from J, leaving 16 bases between them. CDR3 length: 15 residues. CDR3 in amino acids: CASRDFGQPQETQYF. The CDR3 DNA reads TGTGCCAGCAGAGATTTCGGACAGCCGCAAGAGACCCAGTACTTC.

Notes on this clonotype: A much larger clone differs from this one at a single base, so this may be a read error. The chain couples TRBV7-9 to TRBJ2-7; the D gene could be TRBD1 or TRBD2 (5 bases each). The CDR3 is made up of 13 amino acids. CDR1 SEHNR and CDR2 FQNEAQ come from the germline V gene (reference sequence). Here the CDR3 DNA reads TGTGCCAGCAGCCCCCGGGACCCCTACGAGCAGCACTTC. Its protein product is CASSPRDPYEQHF.

This clonotype was counted a few times. The V call is TRBV6-5, the J call TRBJ1-5; TRBD1 aligns across 8 bases. Germline CDR1 MNHEY, CDR2 SVGAGI. The V gene end was trimmed by 7 bases and the J gene end by 5 bases; junction bases not matched to a gene: 7. This CDR3 is 14 amino acids long. CDR3 region: CASKVDREDQPQHF. DNA for the CDR3: TGTGCCAGCAAGGTGGACAGGGAAGATCAGCCCCAGCATTTT.

Points on this clonotype: A read error may be the cause here, since a much bigger clone is one base away. J is TRBJ2-1 and V is TRBV7-6; D is ambiguous. The V end was cut by 2 bases, the J end by 6 bases, with 8 bases between. CDR1 is SGHVS, CDR2 FNYEAQ, per germline. This CDR3 region has 13 residues. The DNA of the CDR3 is TGTGCCAGCAGCTTACACAGTGGCAATGAGCAGTTCTTC. This gives the protein CASSLHSGNEQFF. The full variable domain, completed using reference TRBV7-6 and TRBJ2-1, is GAGVSQSPRYKVTKRGQDVALRCDPISGHVSLYWYRQALGQGPEFLTYFNYEAQQDKSGLPNDRFSAERPEGSISTLTIQRTEQRDSAMYRCASSLHSGNEQFFGPGTRLTVL.

Many counts were recorded for this clonotype. The chain is built from TRBV9 and TRBJ2-5; 11 positions match TRBD2. The CDR3 is made up of 15 amino acids. V lost 0 bases, J lost 4 bases, and 2 bases stayed unmatched. From germline, CDR1 is SGDLS and CDR2 YYNGEE. CDR3 residues: CASSVGTSGSETQYF. The CDR3 DNA reads as TGTGCCAGCAGCGTAGGGACTAGCGGGTCAGAGACCCAGTACTTC.

This clonotype was picked up many times. The rearrangement uses TRBV4-3 and TRBJ1-3; possibly TRBD1 for D (5 bases). Germline CDR1 reads LGHNA; CDR2 reads YSLEER. The CDR3 runs to 15 residues. Deletions cut 3 bases from V and 3 bases from J, with 12 bases between. The CDR3 loop reads CASSQAQGGGNTIYF. Here the CDR3 DNA reads TGCGCCAGCAGCCAGGCCCAGGGTGGTGGAAACACCATATATTTT.

The sample holds a few counts of this clonotype. The J gene is TRBJ2-7, the V gene TRBV29-1, with D perhaps TRBD2 (5 bases). The CDR3 covers 11 residues. The ends were cut back, 5 bases at V and 3 bases at J, with 8 bases in the middle. CDR1 is SQVTM, CDR2 ANQGSEA, per germline. CDR3 in amino acids: CSVTGNYEQYF. As DNA, the CDR3 is TGCAGCGTTACGGGGAACTACGAGCAGTACTTC.

The chain carries TRBV3-1 and TRBJ2-5; 9 nucleotides line up with TRBD2. This CDR3 region has 14 residues. V was clipped by 4 bases and J by 3 bases; unmatched bases: 3. Looked up from germline, CDR1 is LGHDT and CDR2 is YNNKEL (reference sequence). CDR3 nucleotide sequence: TGTGCCAGCAGCCCACGACTAGCGGAAGAGACCCAGTACTTC. This translates into CASSPRLAEETQYF.

In this sample, this clonotype turned up many times. The J gene is TRBJ1-1, the V gene TRBV2; 9 nucleotides align to TRBD1. The CDR3 loop spans 15 amino acids. Trimming removed 6 bases from V and 4 bases from J; junction bases left unmatched: 9. Germline V CDR1 and CDR2: SNHLY, FYNNEI. DNA of the CDR3: TGTGCCAGCAGGGACAGGGGCTCGGCGGGCACTGAAGCTTTCTTT. Protein: CASRDRGSAGTEAFF. Using reference TRBV2 and TRBJ1-1 for the parts outside the CDR3, the full variable domain is EPEVTQTPSHQVTQMGQEVILRCVPISNHLYFYWYRQILGQKVEFLVSFYNNEISEKSEIFDDQFSVERPDGSNFTLKIRSTKLEDSAMYFCASRDRGSAGTEAFFGQGTRLTVV.

This clonotype was seen only a few times. This chain links TRBV19 with TRBJ2-7; D may be TRBD1 (5 bases). Germline V gene data show CDR1 as LNHDA and CDR2 as SQIVND (reference sequence). Trimming pared 5 bases from V and 1 base from J, leaving 12 bases between. The CDR3 is made up of 14 amino acids. CDR3 coding DNA: TGTGCCAGTAGTCCCCAGACAGCATCCTACGAGCAGTACTTC. As protein: CASSPQTASYEQYF.

This clonotype showed up many times. The V and J genes are TRBV5-6 and TRBJ1-1; weak D call: TRBD1 (5 bases). Germline V gene data show CDR1 as SGHDT and CDR2 as YYEEEE. There are 15 residues in the CDR3. The germline V and J ends were trimmed by 2 bases and 5 bases, with 16 bases remaining between them. CDR3 bases: TGTGCCAGCAGCTTTAGTGAGGTGCGGGGGACTGAAGCTTTCTTT. This codes for CASSFSEVRGTEAFF.

At least ten counts were recorded for this clonotype. The chain couples TRBV29-1 to TRBJ2-7; a possible D gene is TRBD2 (6 bases). V was shortened by 0 bases and J by 5 bases, with 17 bases between the two germline ends. The CDR3 totals 15 residues. In germline, CDR1 is SQVTM, CDR2 ANQGSEA. The CDR3 coding sequence is TGCAGCGTTGAAGATTCGGGGGTACAGGAAAACGAGCAGTACTTC. Amino acids: CSVEDSGVQENEQYF.

Points on this clonotype: It may be a read error: a sequence one base away is much more abundant. The chain joins TRBV6-2 or TRBV6-3 to TRBJ1-1, with D hard to call. The CDR3 runs to 11 residues. Germline CDR1 MNHEY, CDR2 SVGEGT. The CDR3: CASGYGVEAFF. Here the CDR3 DNA reads TGTGCCAGCGGTTACGGGGTGGAAGCTTTCTTT.

This clonotype was counted many times. The chain recombines TRBV7-8 with TRBJ2-1; TRBD2 agrees at 9 bases. This CDR3 is built from 16 residues. Germline CDR1 SGHVS, CDR2 FQNEAQ. Unmatched junction bases numbered 10, after V lost 3 bases and J lost 7 bases. In nucleotides, the CDR3 is TGTGCCAGCAGCTTCTCAGGGGCGGGGGGGCATAATGAGCAGTTCTTC. It codes for CASSFSGAGGHNEQFF.

This clonotype has at least ten counts. The rearrangement links TRBV6-5 to TRBJ2-7, with 9 bases matching TRBD2. Per germline, CDR1 MNHEY and CDR2 SVGAGI. There are 14 residues in the CDR3. V dropped 5 bases and J dropped 4; count of bases not matched to a gene: 6. DNA of the CDR3: TGTGCCAGCAGTCAATTTACTAGCGGGTACGAGCAGTACTTC. Encoded protein: CASSQFTSGYEQYF.

This clonotype was seen at least ten times. This rearrangement joins TRBV10-3 to TRBJ2-3; no definite D call. Germline V gives CDR1 ENHRY, CDR2 SYGVKD. Trimming removed 3 bases from V and 5 bases from J, with 6 bases in between. The CDR3 loop spans 12 amino acids. The CDR3 DNA sequence: TGTGCCATCAGTGATTCGAGAGATACGCAGTATTTT. This encodes CAISDSRDTQYF.

This clonotype was found many times. J is TRBJ2-7 and V is TRBV2; 12 nucleotides align to TRBD2. V shed 1 base and J 4 bases; nucleotides not matched to a gene: 8. Germline-derived CDR1 and CDR2 are SNHLY and FYNNEI. This CDR3 has 17 amino acids. This CDR3 is CASSEEASGRARYEQYF. The CDR3 nucleotides read TGTGCCAGCAGTGAAGAAGCTAGCGGGAGGGCCAGGTACGAGCAGTACTTC.

The sample holds many counts of this clonotype. This sequence joins TRBV29-1 and TRBJ2-3, with TRBD1 matching 10 bases. Germline loops: CDR1 SQVTM, CDR2 ANQGSEA. The CDR3 is 15 residues long. The ends lost 3 bases at V and 2 bases at J; junction bases unmatched: 5. As DNA, the CDR3 is TGCAGCGTTGATTATGGGACAGGGGACACAGATACGCAGTATTTT. It encodes CSVDYGTGDTDTQYF.

This clonotype was counted ten times or more. The J gene is TRBJ2-3, the V gene TRBV6-2 or TRBV6-3, with D tentatively TRBD1 (6 bases). V lost 8 bases to trimming and J lost 4 bases, with 10 bases between them. Germline CDR1 MNHEY, CDR2 SVGEGT. This CDR3 is built from 12 residues. The CDR3 region has the DNA TGTGCCAGCGAGGGGGTCGCAGATACGCAGTATTTT. Encoded protein: CASEGVADTQYF.

This clonotype was seen repeatedly, ten times or more. This chain joins TRBV7-3 and TRBJ2-1; 11 bases fit TRBD2. In germline, CDR1 is SGHTA, CDR2 FQGTGA. CDR3 length: 15 amino acids. Losses at the gene ends were 1 base for V and 8 bases for J; bases not matched to a gene: 4. The CDR3 protein is CASSLIAGGPDEQFF. CDR3 nucleotides: TGTGCCAGCAGCTTAATAGCGGGAGGGCCGGATGAGCAGTTCTTC.

This clonotype has ten or more counts. J is TRBJ2-3 and V is TRBV3-1; either TRBD1 or TRBD2 may fit D (5 bases each). Germline V gives CDR1 LGHDT, CDR2 YNNKEL (reference sequence). V was pared by 2 bases and J by 0 bases, with 9 bases between. This CDR3 contains 15 residues. The CDR3 sequence: CASSQPGRSTDTQYF. The CDR3 DNA follows: TGTGCCAGCAGCCAACCGGGACGGAGCACAGATACGCAGTATTTT.

The chain employs TRBV11-2 and TRBJ2-7, with D uncertain. V was shortened by 0 bases and J by 9 bases, with 12 bases between the two germline ends. Looked up from germline, CDR1 is SGHAT and CDR2 is FQNNGV. The CDR3 length is 13 residues. CDR3 amino acids: CASSLEVLGGQYF. The DNA for the CDR3 is TGTGCCAGCAGCTTAGAGGTTTTGGGCGGGCAGTACTTC. The full variable domain, rest sourced from reference TRBV11-2 and TRBJ2-7, is EAGVAQSPRYKIIEKRQSVAFWCNPISGHATLYWYQQILGQGPKLLIQFQNNGVVDDSQLPKDRFSAERLKGVDSTLKIQPAKLEDSAVYLCASSLEVLGGQYFGPGTRLTVT.

The rearrangement joins TRBV29-1 to TRBJ2-3; TRBD1 or TRBD2 may be the D gene (6 bases each). CDR1 is SQVTM, CDR2 ANQGSEA, per germline. With 7 bases removed from V and 1 base from J, the gap between germline ends came to 12 bases. This CDR3 has 13 amino acids. The CDR3 DNA sequence: TGCAGCGCGGGGGCTAAGGGCACAGATACGCAGTATTTT. This translates into CSAGAKGTDTQYF.

V usage is TRBV7-9 and J usage is TRBJ2-2; D gene ambiguous. Trimming shortened V by 3 bases and J by 6 bases, and 11 bases separated the two germline ends. Germline CDR1 and CDR2: SEHNR and FQNEAQ (reference sequence). The CDR3 length is 14 residues. CDR3: CASSLVNSPGELFF. The CDR3 DNA follows: TGTGCCAGCAGCTTGGTTAACTCACCCGGGGAGCTGTTTTTT.

The chain employs TRBV20-1 and TRBJ1-1; D call uncertain. Germline CDR1 is DFQATT and CDR2 is SNEGSKA (reference sequence). V was shortened by 3 bases and J by 5 bases, with 16 bases between the two germline ends. This CDR3 has 14 amino acids. The CDR3 DNA reads as TGCAGTGCTAGGGAGCTTTTAGGGCCAACTGAAGCTTTCTTT. It codes for CSARELLGPTEAFF.